This T cell receptor beta chain was sequenced for a study of T cell responses to AZD1222 COVID-19 vaccine. Points on this clone: What it binds is unknown.

The protocol was immunoSEQ multiplex PCR, while the TCRdb copy is restricted to in-frame clones and leaves out a portion. The sample has roughly 160,000 clones, around 91% seen once. Findings and limits, study-wide: It should be noted that donors were predominantly white British and more often female, and clonal diversity was possibly underestimated. Variant regions that are unmutated are reportedly the target of nearly half of spike-specific TCRs. Regions 160-218 and 743-854 dominated among vaccine-associated CD4 TCRs spanning spike.

The J segment lost 4 bases and the V segment lost 2 bases, leaving 3 bases of the junction unmatched. From germline, CDR1 is SGHNT and CDR2 YYREEE (reference sequence). The length of the CDR3 is 15 residues. This TCR was recovered from an adult in good health. The material was peripheral blood, obtained on day 0 of AZD1222 vaccination. This chain uses TRBV5-4 with TRBJ1-6; TRBD1 aligns across 7 bases. The CDR3 DNA reads as TGTGCCAGCAGCTTTGCAGGGGGTTATAATTCACCCCTCCACTTT. This gives the protein CASSFAGGYNSPLHF.